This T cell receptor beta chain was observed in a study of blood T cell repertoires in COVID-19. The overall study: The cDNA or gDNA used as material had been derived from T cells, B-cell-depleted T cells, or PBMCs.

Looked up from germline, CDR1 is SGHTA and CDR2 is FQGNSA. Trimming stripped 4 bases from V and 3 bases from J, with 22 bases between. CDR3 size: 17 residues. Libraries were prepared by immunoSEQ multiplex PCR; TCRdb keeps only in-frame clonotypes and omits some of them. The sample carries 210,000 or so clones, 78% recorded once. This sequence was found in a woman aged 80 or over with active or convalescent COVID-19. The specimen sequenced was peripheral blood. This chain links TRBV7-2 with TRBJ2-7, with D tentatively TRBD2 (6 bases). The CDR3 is CASSSSVRLAPLYEQYF. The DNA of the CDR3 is TGTGCCAGCAGCTCCAGCGTCAGGCTAGCGCCCCTCTACGAGCAGTACTTC.